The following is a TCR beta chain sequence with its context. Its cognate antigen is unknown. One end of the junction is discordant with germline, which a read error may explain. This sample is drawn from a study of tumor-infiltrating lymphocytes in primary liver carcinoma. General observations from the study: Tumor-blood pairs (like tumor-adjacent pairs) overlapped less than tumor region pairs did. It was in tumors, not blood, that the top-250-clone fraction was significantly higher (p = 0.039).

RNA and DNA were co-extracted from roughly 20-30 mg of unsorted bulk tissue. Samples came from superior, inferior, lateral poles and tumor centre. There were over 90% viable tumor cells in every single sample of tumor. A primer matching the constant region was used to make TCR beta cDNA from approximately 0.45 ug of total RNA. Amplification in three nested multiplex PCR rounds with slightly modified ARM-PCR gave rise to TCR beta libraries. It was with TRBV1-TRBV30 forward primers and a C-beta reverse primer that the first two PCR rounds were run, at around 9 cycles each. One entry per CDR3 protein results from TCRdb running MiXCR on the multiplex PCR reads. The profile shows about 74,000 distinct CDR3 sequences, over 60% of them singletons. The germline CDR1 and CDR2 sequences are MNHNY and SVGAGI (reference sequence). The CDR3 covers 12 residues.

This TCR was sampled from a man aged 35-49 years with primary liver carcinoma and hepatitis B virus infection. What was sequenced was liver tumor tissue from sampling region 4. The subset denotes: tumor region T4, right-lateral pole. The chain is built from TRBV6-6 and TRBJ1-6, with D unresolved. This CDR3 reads CTSSPGNSPLLF. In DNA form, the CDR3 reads TGTACCAGCAGCCCCGGGAATTCACCCCTCCTCTTT.